Sequencing of this T cell receptor (beta chain) was carried out in a study of OX40 agonist ivuxolimab in advanced cancers. Study-level information: Patients achieving partial responses numbered three: one hepatocellular carcinoma case and two cutaneous melanoma cases.

The repertoire was sequenced with immunoSEQ multiplex PCR; TCRdb's copy has only in-frame clones and lacks some. The sample contains tens of thousands of clones, almost 95% of which appear only once. Germline V gives CDR1 SGHRS, CDR2 YFSETQ. Trimming removed 4 bases from V and 8 bases from J, with 13 bases in between. This CDR3 has 13 amino acids. The sequencing used CD4+ or CD8+ T cells sorted from blood, collected in a trial of the OX40 agonist ivuxolimab. The V gene is TRBV5-1, the J gene TRBJ2-1; D is undetermined. The origin of this receptor is an adult with an advanced solid tumor such as melanoma, head and neck, liver or kidney cancer. The CDR3 nucleotides are TGCGCCAGCAGCCCTAAATCGGTCGATGAGCAGTTCTTC. Amino acids: CASSPKSVDEQFF. Looking up the rest from reference TRBV5-1 and TRBJ2-1 gives the full variable domain: KAGVTQTPRYLIKTRGQQVTLSCSPISGHRSVSWYQQTPGQGLQFLFEYFSETQRNKGNFPGRFSGRQFSNSRSEMNVSTLELGDSALYLCASSPKSVDEQFFGPGTRLTVL.